Below, 27 T cell receptor beta chains from the same sample are listed, as sequenced in a study of blood T cell repertoires in COVID-19. TCRdb's copy holds only in-frame clones and misses some; the assay was immunoSEQ multiplex PCR. The table lists 85,000 to 110,000 clones, 89% of them singletons. Sequenced: peripheral blood. All receptors derive from a woman aged 80 or over in a cohort sampled during active COVID-19.

In DNA form, the CDR3 reads TGCGCCAGCAGCTTGGAACAGGGCTATGGCTACACCTTC. This translates into CASSLEQGYGYTF. V is TRBV5-1 and J is TRBJ1-2; tentative D call: TRBD1 (6 bases). This CDR3 has 13 amino acids. Germline lookup yields CDR1 SGHRS and CDR2 YFSETQ. Deletions cut 0 bases from V and 4 bases from J, with 7 bases between.

This chain links TRBV7-8 with TRBJ2-7; 7 nucleotides agree with TRBD1. CDR3 length equals 14 residues. Germline CDR1 and CDR2: SGHVS and FQNEAQ. Trimming removed 5 bases from V and 5 bases from J; junction bases left unmatched: 9. This chain's CDR3 is CASSLDRAANEQYF. In nucleotides, the CDR3 is TGTGCCAGCAGCCTTGACAGGGCGGCAAACGAGCAGTACTTC.

There are a few counts of this clone. V usage is TRBV2 and J usage is TRBJ2-7, with D unresolved. The length of the CDR3 is 12 residues. CDR1 and CDR2 (germline): SNHLY, FYNNEI. V was trimmed by 9 bases and J by 2 bases, leaving 11 bases between them. The CDR3 DNA reads as TGTGCCAGTGGAGTTGAAACCTACGAGCAGTACTTC. Encoded protein: CASGVETYEQYF.

The J gene is TRBJ1-5, the V gene TRBV5-1, with D possibly matching TRBD1 (6 bases). V was shortened by 0 bases and J by 3 bases, with 10 bases between the two germline ends. Germline V gene lookup returns CDR1 SGHRS and CDR2 YFSETQ. The CDR3 is 15 amino acids. The CDR3 reads CASSLDGQTNQPQHF. In DNA, the CDR3 is TGCGCCAGCAGCTTGGACGGACAGACCAATCAGCCCCAGCATTTT.

The chain is built from TRBV3-1 (or the pseudogene TRBV3-2) and TRBJ1-3; 7 bases are shared with TRBD1. CDR3 length equals 18 residues. Germline V CDR1 and CDR2: LGHDT, YNNKEL (reference sequence). The junction had 11 bases not matched to a gene; V was cut back by 1 base and J by 2 bases. The CDR3 here is CASSQVGRTGFPGNTIYF. For the CDR3, the DNA is TGTGCCAGCAGCCAAGTAGGCAGGACAGGATTTCCTGGAAACACCATATATTTT.

The chain links TRBV5-1 to TRBJ2-7; D is unresolved. The germline V gene encodes CDR1 SGHRS and CDR2 YFSETQ. The CDR3 sequence is 14 residues long. V lost 0 bases to trimming and J lost 2 bases, with 9 bases between them. CDR3 DNA: TGCGCCAGCAGCTTGGATGGCGGAACCTACGAGCAGTACTTC. Amino acid sequence: CASSLDGGTYEQYF.

This chain uses TRBV24-1 with TRBJ2-7; TRBD1 aligns across 9 bases. Germline trimming cut 1 base from V and 3 bases from J; bases unmatched to any gene: 12. The CDR3 runs to 18 residues. Per the germline V gene, CDR1 is KGHDR and CDR2 is SFDVKD. DNA of the CDR3: TGTGCCACCAGTGATTTTGTTTACTTCGGGACAGGGAACTACGAGCAGTACTTC. It is translated as CATSDFVYFGTGNYEQYF.

This chain connects TRBV5-1 to TRBJ2-7; TRBD1 agrees at 7 bases. V lost 3 bases, J lost 2 bases, and 8 bases stayed unmatched. Germline CDR1 is SGHRS and CDR2 is YFSETQ. CDR3 length equals 15 residues. The CDR3 here is CASSWTGFSAYEQYF. The DNA of the CDR3 is TGCGCCAGCAGCTGGACAGGCTTCTCTGCCTACGAGCAGTACTTC.

This chain uses TRBV10-3 with TRBJ2-3, with 9 bases lining up with TRBD1. V lost 0 bases and J lost 6; bases outside the gene matches: 10. Germline CDR1 and CDR2: ENHRY and SYGVKD. The CDR3 is 17 residues long. CDR3 loop: CAISESRAGQGSDTQYF. The CDR3 region has the DNA TGTGCCATCAGTGAGTCGAGGGCGGGACAGGGTTCCGATACGCAGTATTTT.

This clone was seen only once. The rearrangement joins TRBV3-1 (or the pseudogene TRBV3-2) to TRBJ2-7, with TRBD2 identical over 10 bases. Germline V CDR1 and CDR2: LGHDT, YNNKEL (reference sequence). Unmatched junction bases numbered 18, after V lost 4 bases and J lost 6 bases. CDR3 length: 18 amino acids. The CDR3 nucleotides are TGTGCCAGCAGCCCCATGGGGGTAGCGGGGGGCGCGTCCCGCGAGCAGTACTTC. Translation: CASSPMGVAGGASREQYF.

A single count supports this clone. The chain combines TRBV7-3 with TRBJ1-2; D remains unclear. The V gene lost 8 bases and the J gene lost 8 bases, with 15 bases spanning the gap. CDR3 length equals 12 residues. Germline lookup yields CDR1 SGHTA and CDR2 FQGTGA. CDR3 amino acids: CASAFEGGGYTF. As DNA, the CDR3 is TGTGCCAGCGCCTTCGAGGGAGGGGGCTACACCTTC.

The CDR3, as DNA: TGTGCCAGCAGCCTGCTAGGGGGTGAGCAGTTCTTC. As protein: CASSLLGGEQFF. The chain combines TRBV3-1 (or the pseudogene TRBV3-2) with TRBJ2-1, with a tentative D call TRBD1 (6 bases). CDR1 LGHDT and CDR2 YNNKEL come from the germline V gene (reference sequence). The ends were cut back, 4 bases at V and 9 bases at J, with 10 bases in the middle. The CDR3 runs 12 residues.

In its sample, this clone was seen once. This chain joins TRBV30 and TRBJ1-2; D is uncertain. Germline V lookup: CDR1 GTSNPN, CDR2 SVGIG (reference sequence). CDR3 length: 12 amino acids. V lost 0 bases and J 5 bases, leaving 7 bases between the germline ends. The CDR3 region is CAWSVFPYGYTF. CDR3 coding DNA: TGTGCCTGGAGTGTTTTCCCTTATGGCTACACCTTC.

This clone showed up just once. The CDR3 region is CATSEAGTETEAFF. The CDR3 DNA follows: TGTGCCACCAGTGAAGCCGGGACTGAGACTGAAGCTTTCTTT. The rearrangement joins TRBV24-1 to TRBJ1-1; the D gene is possibly TRBD1 (5 bases). Germline V gene sequence: CDR1 KGHDR, CDR2 SFDVKD. Trimming took off 4 bases at V and 5 bases at J, with 13 bases between the two ends. The CDR3 sequence is 14 residues long.

This clone was seen only once. V usage is TRBV28 and J usage is TRBJ2-1; TRBD2 might be the D (6 bases). Per germline, CDR1 MDHEN and CDR2 SYDVKM. Trimming took 7 bases from V and 0 from J, leaving 16 bases between them. The CDR3 runs 16 residues. CDR3 in amino acids: CASKSLRESSYNEQFF. In nucleotides, the CDR3 is TGTGCCAGCAAAAGCCTCCGGGAGAGCTCCTACAATGAGCAGTTCTTC. The full variable domain, with the rest looked up from reference TRBV28 and TRBJ2-1, is DVKVTQSSRYLVKRTGEKVFLECVQDMDHENMFWYRQDPGLGLRLIYFSYDVKMKEKGDIPEGYSVSREKKERFSLILESASTNQTSMYLCASKSLRESSYNEQFFGPGTRLTVL.

The table lists this clone with a count of one. This rearrangement joins TRBV5-1 to TRBJ2-5; 11 bases match TRBD2. This CDR3 spans 16 amino acids. Germline loops: CDR1 SGHRS, CDR2 YFSETQ. V gave up 4 bases and J gave up 5 bases; unmatched junction bases: 10. This CDR3 is CASSQLTSGTGETQYF. The CDR3 DNA is TGCGCCAGCAGCCAGCTGACTAGCGGGACCGGGGAGACCCAGTACTTC. The full variable domain, in which reference TRBV5-1 and TRBJ2-5 provide the parts outside the CDR3, is KAGVTQTPRYLIKTRGQQVTLSCSPISGHRSVSWYQQTPGQGLQFLFEYFSETQRNKGNFPGRFSGRQFSNSRSEMNVSTLELGDSALYLCASSQLTSGTGETQYFGPGTRLLVL.

The chain has TRBV7-2 and TRBJ2-2; D is ambiguous. The ends were cut back, 1 base at V and 1 base at J, with 7 bases in the middle. The length of the CDR3 is 15 residues. Germline lookup yields CDR1 SGHTA and CDR2 FQGNSA. This CDR3 is CASSLDYLNTGELFF. The CDR3 bases are TGTGCCAGCAGCTTAGACTACCTGAACACCGGGGAGCTGTTTTTT.

The CDR3 is CASSNAIRDQPQHF. The CDR3 DNA reads as TGTGCCAGCAGCAACGCCATCAGGGATCAGCCCCAGCATTTT. V gene TRBV6-5 combines with J gene TRBJ1-5; possibly TRBD1 for D (5 bases). The CDR3 extends over 14 amino acids. The V end lost 6 bases, the J end lost 5 bases, and 14 bases lay between the germline ends. Germline V CDR1 and CDR2: MNHEY, SVGAGI.

V usage is TRBV14 and J usage is TRBJ2-5; D remains unclear. Germline CDR1 is SGHDN and CDR2 is FVKESK. This CDR3 is 13 amino acids long. The V end lost 1 base, the J end lost 2 bases, and 5 bases lay between the germline ends. The DNA of the CDR3 is TGTGCCAGCAGCCAAGTCCCTCAAGAGACCCAGTACTTC. It specifies CASSQVPQETQYF.

V gene TRBV7-9 combines with J gene TRBJ2-5; 8 positions match TRBD1. The CDR3 consists of 15 residues. Germline V gene sequence: CDR1 SEHNR, CDR2 FQNEAQ (reference sequence). The V and J ends lost 3 bases and 7 bases, in that order; junction bases with no gene match: 10. Here the CDR3 DNA reads TGTGCCAGCAGCTTTTACCCAGGGGGCGCCGGGACCCAGTACTTC. The encoded protein is CASSFYPGGAGTQYF.

This chain connects TRBV21-1 to TRBJ2-7; TRBD2 is taken as the D call from the table, unchecked against the DNA. TRBV21-1 is labeled a pseudogene. The CDR3 is made up of 17 amino acids. The CDR3 here is CASSKDRTSVGHYEQYF. The CDR3 DNA sequence: TGTGCCAGCAGCAAAGATCGGACTAGCGTGGGGCACTACGAGCAGTACTTC.

The chain joins TRBV3-1 (or the pseudogene TRBV3-2) to TRBJ2-5; 8 bases are a match to TRBD2. J was trimmed by 14 bases and V by 0 bases; bases with no gene match: 8. CDR1 and CDR2 from the germline V gene are LGHDT and YNNKEL (reference sequence). CDR3 length: 13 residues. The CDR3 DNA reads as TGTGCCAGCAGCCAAGAAACAGCGGGGGCCCGATACTTC. This codes for CASSQETAGARYF.

V usage is TRBV15 and J usage is TRBJ2-1, with 12 bases fitting TRBD2. This CDR3 has 16 residues. The germline V gene has CDR1 LNHNV and CDR2 YYDKDF (reference sequence). The V gene end was trimmed by 5 bases and the J gene end by 6 bases; junction bases not matched to a gene: 8. The CDR3 protein is CATSGSSGRAFNEQFF. CDR3 nucleotide sequence: TGTGCCACCAGCGGGTCTAGCGGGAGGGCCTTCAATGAGCAGTTCTTC. The full variable domain, rest sourced from reference TRBV15 and TRBJ2-1, is DAMVIQNPRYQVTQFGKPVTLSCSQTLNHNVMYWYQQKSSQAPKLLFHYYDKDFNNEADTPDNFQSRRPNTSFCFLDIRSPGLGDTAMYLCATSGSSGRAFNEQFFGPGTRLTVL.

This rearrangement joins TRBV5-1 to TRBJ1-2; 7 positions match TRBD1. There are 15 residues in the CDR3. J gave up 2 bases and V 1 base, and 5 bases lay outside the gene matches. Germline V lookup: CDR1 SGHRS, CDR2 YFSETQ. CDR3 in DNA: TGCGCCAGCAGCTTGTCCGGACAGGAAAACTATGGCTACACCTTC. Translation: CASSLSGQENYGYTF.

The chain joins TRBV3-1 (or the pseudogene TRBV3-2) to TRBJ2-3, with 9 bases matching TRBD1. Germline CDR1 is LGHDT and CDR2 is YNNKEL (reference sequence). This CDR3 region has 14 residues. Germline trimming cut 5 bases from V and 4 bases from J; bases unmatched to any gene: 4. CDR3 residues: CASSNRQGADTQYF. In nucleotides, the CDR3 is TGTGCCAGCAGCAACCGACAGGGGGCAGATACGCAGTATTTT.

The chain links TRBV18 to TRBJ1-2, with 11 bases identical to TRBD1. J gave up 2 bases and V 3 bases, and 5 bases lay outside the gene matches. The CDR3 runs 16 residues. The germline V gene encodes CDR1 KGHSH and CDR2 LQKENI. CDR3 sequence (DNA): TGTGCCAGCTCACCGGACAGGGGGCTCAACAACTATGGCTACACCTTC. It yields the protein CASSPDRGLNNYGYTF.

V is TRBV3-1 (or the pseudogene TRBV3-2) and J is TRBJ2-1, with TRBD1 matching 10 bases. This CDR3 comprises 16 residues. The V gene's germline CDR1 is LGHDT and CDR2 YNNKEL (reference sequence). V trimming: 5 bases; J trimming: 0 bases; junction bases outside the gene matches: 4. The CDR3 coding sequence is TGTGCCAGCAGCTCCCGGACAGGGGGCTCCTACAATGAGCAGTTCTTC. Residues: CASSSRTGGSYNEQFF.